Below, one TCR beta chain is given with its context. This specimen belongs to a study of blood T cell repertoires in COVID-19. About the study: Material from acute and convalescent COVID-19 was sourced from the United States, Italy and Spain.

V shed 3 bases, J shed 8 bases, and the junction held 9 bases outside the gene matches. This CDR3 has 14 amino acids. Germline V lookup: CDR1 WNHNN, CDR2 SYGVQD (reference sequence). Participant age was about 18 to 89 years, and participants resided in about 25 US areas. Authors' processing steps: Amplification of reference gene primers provided the estimated nucleated cell counts. The data were produced by immunoSEQ multiplex PCR, yet TCRdb's version contains in-frame clones alone and is incomplete. V, J and clone size are those of that table, while D and trimming were read from the DNA. The sample records approximately 300,000 clones, about nine tenths being singletons.

The chain recombines TRBV10-1 with TRBJ1-1, with 7 bases identical to TRBD1. What was sequenced was PBMCs or T cells enriched from blood (not recorded which). This TCR was recovered from a man aged 30-40 years who had recovered from COVID-19. The CDR3 spells CASSDWAGGTEAFF. CDR3 nucleotides: TGCGCCAGCAGTGATTGGGCAGGGGGGACCGAAGCTTTCTTT.